Here is one T cell receptor (beta chain) with its context. The antigen is undetermined. V trimming: 6 bases; J trimming: 15 bases; junction bases outside the gene matches: 8. Germline lookup yields CDR1 SGHKS and CDR2 YYEKEE (reference sequence). The CDR3 runs to 11 residues. The authors ran a second PCR of about 6 to 11 cycles using a sample-barcoded 5' primer and a J-beta primer mix. TCRdb re-called the 5' RACE reads through MiXCR, storing one row per CDR3 protein. The repertoire has 700,000 to 950,000 distinct CDR3 sequences, roughly 60% of them found once; the top ten carry approximately 23%. This sample is drawn from a study of blood T cells in healthy people across ages. Study-wide results and caveats: CMV infection status of these donors was not known.

This sequence joins TRBV5-5 and TRBJ2-1; 8 nucleotides match TRBD2. The specimen was blood. The origin of this receptor is a young man in good health. The CDR3 is CASTNTGTRFF. The CDR3 bases are TGTGCCAGCACAAACACAGGGACTAGGTTCTTC.